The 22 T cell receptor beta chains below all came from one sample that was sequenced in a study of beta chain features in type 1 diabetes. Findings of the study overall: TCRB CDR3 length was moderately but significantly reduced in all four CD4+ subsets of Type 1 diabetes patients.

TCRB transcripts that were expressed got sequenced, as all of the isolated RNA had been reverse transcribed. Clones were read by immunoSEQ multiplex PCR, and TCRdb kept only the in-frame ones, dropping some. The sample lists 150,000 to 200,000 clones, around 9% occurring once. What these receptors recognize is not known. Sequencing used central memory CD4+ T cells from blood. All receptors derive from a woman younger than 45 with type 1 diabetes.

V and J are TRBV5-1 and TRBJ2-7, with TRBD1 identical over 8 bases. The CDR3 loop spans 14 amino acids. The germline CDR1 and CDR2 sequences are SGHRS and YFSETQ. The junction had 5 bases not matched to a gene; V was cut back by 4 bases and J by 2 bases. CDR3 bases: TGCGCCAGCAGCAGCAGGACAGGGACCTACGAGCAGTACTTC. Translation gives CASSSRTGTYEQYF.

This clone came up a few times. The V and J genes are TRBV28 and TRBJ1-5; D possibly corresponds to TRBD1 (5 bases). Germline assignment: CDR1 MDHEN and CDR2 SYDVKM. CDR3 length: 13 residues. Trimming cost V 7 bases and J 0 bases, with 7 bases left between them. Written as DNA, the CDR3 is TGTGCCAGCACTCAGGGTAGCAATCAGCCCCAGCATTTT. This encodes CASTQGSNQPQHF.

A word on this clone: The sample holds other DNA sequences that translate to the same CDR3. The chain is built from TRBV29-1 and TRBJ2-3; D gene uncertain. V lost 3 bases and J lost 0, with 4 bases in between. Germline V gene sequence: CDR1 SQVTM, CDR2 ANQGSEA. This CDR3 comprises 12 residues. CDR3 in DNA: TGCAGCGTTGACTCCAGCACAGATACGCAGTATTTT. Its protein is CSVDSSTDTQYF.

In DNA form, the CDR3 reads TGTGCCAGCAGTGCACCCGGGACTAGGGGATACAATGAGCAGTTCTTC. It encodes CASSAPGTRGYNEQFF. This sequence joins TRBV28 and TRBJ2-1, with 8 bases lining up with TRBD2. The CDR3 is 16 amino acids. With 5 bases clipped from V and 4 bases from J, the junction kept 10 bases outside the gene matches. Germline V gene data show CDR1 as MDHEN and CDR2 as SYDVKM.

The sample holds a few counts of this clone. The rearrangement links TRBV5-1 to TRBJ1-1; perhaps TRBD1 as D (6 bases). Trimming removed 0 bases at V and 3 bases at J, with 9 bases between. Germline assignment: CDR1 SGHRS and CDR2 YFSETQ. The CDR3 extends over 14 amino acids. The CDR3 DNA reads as TGCGCCAGCAGCTTGGACAGGGCGGACACTGAAGCTTTCTTT. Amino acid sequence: CASSLDRADTEAFF.

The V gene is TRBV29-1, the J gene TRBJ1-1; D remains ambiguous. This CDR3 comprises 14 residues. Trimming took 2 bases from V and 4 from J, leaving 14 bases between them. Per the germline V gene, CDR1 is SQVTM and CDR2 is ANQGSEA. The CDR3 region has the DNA TGCAGCGTTGAATATCCGGGGTGGGGCACTGAAGCTTTCTTT. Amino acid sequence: CSVEYPGWGTEAFF.

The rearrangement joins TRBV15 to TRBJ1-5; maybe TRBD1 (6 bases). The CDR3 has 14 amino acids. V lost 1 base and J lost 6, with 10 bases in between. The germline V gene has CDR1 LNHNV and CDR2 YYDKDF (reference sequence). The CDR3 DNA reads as TGTGCCACCAGCAGAGGAGGGGGAAGTCAGCCCCAGCATTTT. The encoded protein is CATSRGGGSQPQHF.

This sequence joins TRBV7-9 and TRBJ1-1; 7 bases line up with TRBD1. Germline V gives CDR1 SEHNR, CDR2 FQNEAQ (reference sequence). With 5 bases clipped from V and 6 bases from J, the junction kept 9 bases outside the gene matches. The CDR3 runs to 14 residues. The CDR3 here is CASSPRQGDAEAFF. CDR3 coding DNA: TGTGCCAGCAGCCCCCGACAGGGCGACGCTGAAGCTTTCTTT. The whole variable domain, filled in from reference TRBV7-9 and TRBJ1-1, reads DTGVSQNPRHKITKRGQNVTFRCDPISEHNRLYWYRQTLGQGPEFLTYFQNEAQLEKSRLLSDRFSAERPKGSFSTLEIQRTEQGDSAMYLCASSPRQGDAEAFFGQGTRLTVV.

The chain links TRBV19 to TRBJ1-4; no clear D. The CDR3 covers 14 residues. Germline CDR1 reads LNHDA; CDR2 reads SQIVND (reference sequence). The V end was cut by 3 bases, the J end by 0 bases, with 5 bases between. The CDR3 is CASSIHATNEKLFF. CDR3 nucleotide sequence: TGTGCCAGTAGTATCCATGCAACTAATGAAAAACTGTTTTTT.

CDR3 in amino acids: CASSQFYPGQTGELFF. CDR3 coding DNA: TGCGCCAGCAGCCAATTCTATCCAGGGCAAACCGGGGAGCTGTTTTTT. This sequence joins TRBV4-1 and TRBJ2-2, with D tentatively TRBD1 (5 bases). The CDR3 spans 16 residues. V lost 2 bases and J lost 5, with 15 bases in between. From germline, CDR1 is MGHRA and CDR2 YSYEKL.

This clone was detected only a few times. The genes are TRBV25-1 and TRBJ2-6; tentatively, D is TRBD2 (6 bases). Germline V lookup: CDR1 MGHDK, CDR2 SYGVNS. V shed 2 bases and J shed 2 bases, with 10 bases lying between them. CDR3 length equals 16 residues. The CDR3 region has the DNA TGTGCCAGCAGTGAAGCGGGATTCGCTGGGGCCAACGTCCTGACTTTC. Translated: CASSEAGFAGANVLTF.

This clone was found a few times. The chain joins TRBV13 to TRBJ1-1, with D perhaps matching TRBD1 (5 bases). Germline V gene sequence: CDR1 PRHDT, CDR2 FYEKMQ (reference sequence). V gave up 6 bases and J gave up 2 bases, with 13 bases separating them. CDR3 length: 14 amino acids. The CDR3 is CASSAGGANTEAFF. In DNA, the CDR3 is TGTGCCAGCAGTGCGGGGGGAGCCAACACTGAAGCTTTCTTT.

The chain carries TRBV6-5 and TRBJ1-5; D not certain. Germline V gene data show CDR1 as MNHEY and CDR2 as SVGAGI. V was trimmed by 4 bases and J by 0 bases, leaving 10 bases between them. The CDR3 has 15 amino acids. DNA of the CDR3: TGTGCCAGCAGTTCAGGCAGTTTTAGCAATCAGCCCCAGCATTTT. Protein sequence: CASSSGSFSNQPQHF.

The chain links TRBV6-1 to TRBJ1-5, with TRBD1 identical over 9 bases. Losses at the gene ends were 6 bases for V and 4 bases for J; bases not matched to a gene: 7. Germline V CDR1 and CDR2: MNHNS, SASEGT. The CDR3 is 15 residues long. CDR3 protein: CASSTGQGGNQPQHF. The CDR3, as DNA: TGTGCCAGCAGCACGGGACAGGGCGGGAATCAGCCCCAGCATTTT.

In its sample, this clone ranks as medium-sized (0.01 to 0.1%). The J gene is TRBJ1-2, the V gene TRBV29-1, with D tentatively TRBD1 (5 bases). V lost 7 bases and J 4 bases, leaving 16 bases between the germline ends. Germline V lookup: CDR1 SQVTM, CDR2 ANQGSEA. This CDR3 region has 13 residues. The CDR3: CSAGEQVAYGYTF. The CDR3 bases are TGCAGCGCTGGCGAACAGGTTGCCTATGGCTACACCTTC. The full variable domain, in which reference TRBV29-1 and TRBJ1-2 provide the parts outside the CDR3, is SAVISQKPSRDICQRGTSLTIQCQVDSQVTMMFWYRQQPGQSLTLIATANQGSEATYESGFVIDKFPISRPNLTFSTLTVSNMSPEDSSIYLCSAGEQVAYGYTFGSGTRLTVV.

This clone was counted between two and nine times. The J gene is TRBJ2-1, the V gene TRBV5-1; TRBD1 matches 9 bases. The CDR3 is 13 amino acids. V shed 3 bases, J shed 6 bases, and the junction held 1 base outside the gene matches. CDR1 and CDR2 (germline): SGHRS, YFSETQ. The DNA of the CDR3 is TGCGCCAGCAGCTACAGGGGGCTCAATGAGCAGTTCTTC. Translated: CASSYRGLNEQFF.

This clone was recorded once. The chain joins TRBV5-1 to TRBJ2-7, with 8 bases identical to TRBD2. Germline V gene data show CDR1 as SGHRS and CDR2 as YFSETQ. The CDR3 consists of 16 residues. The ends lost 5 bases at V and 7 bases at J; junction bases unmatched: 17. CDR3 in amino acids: CASRNAGGHSLGEQYF. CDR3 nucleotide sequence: TGCGCCAGCAGAAATGCGGGAGGACATTCTCTTGGGGAGCAGTACTTC.

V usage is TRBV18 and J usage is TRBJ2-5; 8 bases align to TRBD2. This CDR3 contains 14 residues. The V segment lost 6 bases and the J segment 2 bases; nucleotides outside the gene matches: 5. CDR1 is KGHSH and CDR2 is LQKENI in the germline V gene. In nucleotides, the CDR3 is TGTGCCAGCTCGGCTACTAGCGGTCAAGAGACCCAGTACTTC. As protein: CASSATSGQETQYF.

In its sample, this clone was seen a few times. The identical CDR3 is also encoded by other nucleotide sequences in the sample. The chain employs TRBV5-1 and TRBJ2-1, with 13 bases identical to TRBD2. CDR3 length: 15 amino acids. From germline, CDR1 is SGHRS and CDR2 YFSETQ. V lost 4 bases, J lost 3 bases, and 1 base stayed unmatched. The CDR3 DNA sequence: TGCGCCAGCAGCCGGACTAGCGGGAGCTACAATGAGCAGTTCTTC. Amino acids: CASSRTSGSYNEQFF. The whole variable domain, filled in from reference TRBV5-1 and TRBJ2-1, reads KAGVTQTPRYLIKTRGQQVTLSCSPISGHRSVSWYQQTPGQGLQFLFEYFSETQRNKGNFPGRFSGRQFSNSRSEMNVSTLELGDSALYLCASSRTSGSYNEQFFGPGTRLTVL.

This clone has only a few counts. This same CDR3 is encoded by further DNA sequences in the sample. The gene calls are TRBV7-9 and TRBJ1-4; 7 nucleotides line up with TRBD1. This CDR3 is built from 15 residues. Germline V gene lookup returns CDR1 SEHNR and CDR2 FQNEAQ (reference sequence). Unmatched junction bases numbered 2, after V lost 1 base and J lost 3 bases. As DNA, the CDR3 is TGTGCCAGCAGCTTAGTTACAGGGGCTAATGAAAAACTGTTTTTT. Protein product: CASSLVTGANEKLFF.

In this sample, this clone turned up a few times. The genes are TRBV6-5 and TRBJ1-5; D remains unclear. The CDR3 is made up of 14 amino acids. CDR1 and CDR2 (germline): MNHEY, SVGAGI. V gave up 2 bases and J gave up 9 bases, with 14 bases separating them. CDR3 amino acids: CASSYSAGFRPQHF. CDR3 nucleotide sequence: TGTGCCAGCAGTTACAGCGCCGGATTTCGGCCCCAGCATTTT.

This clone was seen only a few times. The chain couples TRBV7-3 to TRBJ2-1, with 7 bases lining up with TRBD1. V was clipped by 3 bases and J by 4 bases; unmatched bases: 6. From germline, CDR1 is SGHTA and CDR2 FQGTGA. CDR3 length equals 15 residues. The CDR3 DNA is TGTGCCAGCAGCTTCTTAGGGGGCACTTACAATGAGCAGTTCTTC. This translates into CASSFLGGTYNEQFF.